The T cell receptor (beta chain) described here comes from a study of blood T cell repertoires in COVID-19. Study summary: Material from acute and convalescent COVID-19 was sourced from the United States, Italy and Spain. PBMCs, B-cell-depleted T cells, or T cells were the source of the cDNA or gDNA that made up the material.

Per the authors' pipeline: From reference gene primer amplification, estimates of nucleated cell counts were derived. Data came from immunoSEQ multiplex PCR; TCRdb stores just in-frame clones and leaves some out. V and J calls plus clone size are reproduced from that table; the DNA served to infer D and trimming. The sample shows 200,000 to 250,000 clones, around 81% of them seen only once. Cohorts were based on clinical histories the participants reported. V was pared by 3 bases and J by 3 bases, with 10 bases of the junction left unmatched. Germline V gene sequence: CDR1 KGHSH, CDR2 LQKENI. The CDR3 extends over 16 amino acids.

This sequence was found in a woman aged 40 to 55 with acute COVID-19. The chain joins TRBV18 to TRBJ2-7, with TRBD1 matching 8 bases. The sample was PBMCs or T cells enriched from blood (not recorded which). DNA of the CDR3: TGTGCCAGCTCACCGACCGGGACAGGCGCGGTCTACGAGCAGTACTTC. This encodes CASSPTGTGAVYEQYF.